The rows below give T cell receptor beta chains drawn from one sample of a study of blood T cell repertoires in COVID-19. Assay: immunoSEQ multiplex PCR; the TCRdb copy retains only in-frame clones and omits some. The sample holds fewer than 250,000 clones; approximately 86% are singletons and the top ten take approximately 5.7%. Sequenced input: peripheral blood. The source is a human donor in a cohort sampled during active COVID-19. CDR3s leave out the opening cysteine and the closing phenylalanine or tryptophan.

TRBV6-5	TRBJ2-7	ASSRSSRADEQY
TRBV5-1	TRBJ1-2	ASSTGQGYYGYT
TRBV29-1	TRBJ2-7	SAHTGGEQY
TRBV12-1	TRBJ2-1	ASSFAQAAYNEQF
TRBV3-1/TRBV3-2	TRBJ2-7	ASSHPTSAAYEQY
TRBV24-1	TRBJ1-1	ATSALGQGENTEAF
TRBV6-1	TRBJ2-7	ASSEAVAGAYEQY
TRBV14	TRBJ1-6	ASSVGAVSSYNSPLH
TRBV7-6	TRBJ2-6	ASSRMADSSGANVLT
TRBV5-1	TRBJ2-1	ASSSGLAGGFKKGNEQF
TRBV13	TRBJ1-1	ASSYLTAEAF
TRBV2	TRBJ2-7	ASSESGEYEQY
TRBV10-1	TRBJ2-7	ASSEATAGPYEQY
TRBV5-1	TRBJ2-7	ASSSGLAGVDEQY
TRBV2	TRBJ1-2	ASRFRQLSSGYT
TRBV9	TRBJ2-7	ASSVATQVPGGGYEQY
TRBV29-1	TRBJ2-1	SVSLGREQEQF
TRBV11-2	TRBJ1-4	ASRSLRGRDRGGNEKLF
TRBV3-1/TRBV3-2	TRBJ2-7	ASSQPGQRSYEQY
TRBV15	TRBJ2-7	ATSRAPPRGEQY
TRBV6-1	TRBJ2-7	ASSERGQGYEQY
TRBV10-1	TRBJ2-7	ASSESGTSKQY
TRBV11-2	TRBJ2-5	ASSLFDGGRMETQY
TRBV7-2	TRBJ2-7	ASSFRDRVYEQY
TRBV6-5	TRBJ1-5	ASRPGQGAAQPQH
TRBV5-1	TRBJ2-1	ASSLSSGSGAYNEQF
TRBV5-1	TRBJ2-7	ASSPGLAGAYEQY
TRBV6-5	TRBJ1-5	ASSRQAYSNQPQH
TRBV29-1	TRBJ2-3	SGWTGGAGDTQY
TRBV28	TRBJ2-2	ASTMWGDGELF
TRBV2	TRBJ2-1	ASSGLAGGRNEQF
TRBV6-5	TRBJ2-3	ASTPTRAGDTQY
TRBV19	TRBJ2-7	ASTPGGGYSYEQY
TRBV3-1/TRBV3-2	TRBJ2-7	ASSQGTGLSYEQY
TRBV5-8	TRBJ2-7	ASSFYLRTASGEQY
TRBV25-1	TRBJ2-5	ASSPAGGTQY